Below are 16 T cell receptor beta chains sequenced from a single sample in a study of T cells in localized non-small cell lung cancer. The repertoire was sequenced with immunoSEQ multiplex PCR; TCRdb's copy has only in-frame clones and lacks some. The profile shows some 1,400 clones, about 20% of them singletons. The input for sequencing was lung tumor tissue, taken before any cancer treatment. These receptors all come from a woman aged 40-75 years with stage I lung adenocarcinoma.

The CDR3: CASSPLSVQETQYF. The CDR3 nucleotides read TGTGCCAGCAGCCCCCTCTCCGTCCAAGAGACCCAGTACTTC. The rearrangement joins TRBV11-3 to TRBJ2-5; D remains ambiguous. CDR1 and CDR2 from the germline V gene are SGHNT and YENEEA. V was trimmed by 5 bases and J by 1 base, leaving 11 bases between them. The CDR3 extends over 14 amino acids.

As DNA, the CDR3 is TGTGCCAGTAGTGGCCGGACTAGCGGGCCGACCTACGAGCAGTACTTC. It translates to CASSGRTSGPTYEQYF. The chain uses TRBV19 and TRBJ2-7; TRBD2 agrees at 11 bases. The junction had 8 bases not matched to a gene; V was cut back by 5 bases and J by 2 bases. Germline CDR1 and CDR2: LNHDA and SQIVND (reference sequence). This CDR3 contains 16 residues.

In its sample, this clone was seen a few times. This chain joins TRBV12-5 and TRBJ1-1; D perhaps matches TRBD1 (5 bases). The CDR3 spans 16 residues. Trimming removed 0 bases at V and 3 bases at J, with 14 bases between. Germline lookup yields CDR1 LGHNT and CDR2 FRNRAP. The CDR3 here is CASGLVLGTIHTEAFF. The CDR3 bases are TGTGCTAGTGGTTTGGTACTAGGGACGATCCACACTGAAGCTTTCTTT.

Relative to its sample, this clone is large. The chain uses TRBV5-1 and TRBJ2-7, with D perhaps TRBD2 (7 bases). The CDR3 spans 15 residues. Trimming shortened V by 4 bases and J by 2 bases, and 16 bases separated the two germline ends. Germline CDR1 reads SGHRS; CDR2 reads YFSETQ. The CDR3 region has the DNA TGCGCCAGCAGCGCCGCTTTAGGGGGGGCCTACGAGCAGTACTTC. Translating it yields CASSAALGGAYEQYF.

This clone was counted between two and nine times. This chain connects TRBV28 to TRBJ1-3; 9 nucleotides match TRBD1. The CDR3 length is 16 residues. Germline V gives CDR1 MDHEN, CDR2 SYDVKM. The junction had 11 bases not matched to a gene; V was cut back by 6 bases and J by 5 bases. The CDR3 reads CASSLGGQGGRNTIYF. The DNA of the CDR3 is TGTGCCAGCAGCCTCGGGGGACAGGGAGGGAGAAACACCATATATTTT.

The V and J genes are TRBV18 and TRBJ1-4; 8 bases line up with TRBD1. Germline V lookup: CDR1 KGHSH, CDR2 LQKENI. This CDR3 is 17 amino acids long. The V segment lost 3 bases and the J segment 5 bases; nucleotides outside the gene matches: 11. CDR3 region: CASSPPRTGTGNEKLFF. Here the CDR3 DNA reads TGTGCCAGCTCACCCCCCAGGACAGGGACAGGCAATGAAAAACTGTTTTTT.

The gene calls are TRBV29-1 and TRBJ2-7, with TRBD1 matching 8 bases. The germline gives CDR1 SQVTM, CDR2 ANQGSEA. V shed 6 bases and J 1 base; nucleotides not matched to a gene: 8. This CDR3 is 14 amino acids long. The CDR3 DNA follows: TGCAGCGTCCAGGGGGCTCAGGGGTCCTACGAGCAGTACTTC. Protein: CSVQGAQGSYEQYF.

This chain links TRBV28 with TRBJ1-2; tentative D call: TRBD1 (5 bases). Trimming took 5 bases from V and 2 from J, leaving 9 bases between them. Germline V gene sequence: CDR1 MDHEN, CDR2 SYDVKM. The CDR3 sequence is 13 residues long. The CDR3 DNA follows: TGTGCCAGCAGTCCGACAGCCAACTATGGCTACACCTTC. It yields the protein CASSPTANYGYTF.

The V and J genes are TRBV6-8 and TRBJ1-1; 7 positions match TRBD1. In germline, CDR1 is MNHGY, CDR2 SAAAGT. This CDR3 has 14 amino acids. V trimming: 8 bases; J trimming: 5 bases; junction bases outside the gene matches: 11. Here the CDR3 reads CASADRQGGTEAFF. The CDR3, as DNA: TGTGCCAGCGCCGATAGACAGGGTGGGACTGAAGCTTTCTTT.

This clone was observed a few times. This rearrangement joins TRBV28 to TRBJ1-2, with TRBD1 matching over 9 bases. Germline assignment: CDR1 MDHEN and CDR2 SYDVKM. The junction had 10 bases not matched to a gene; V was cut back by 6 bases and J by 2 bases. The CDR3 covers 16 residues. As DNA, the CDR3 is TGTGCCAGCAGGGCCCCGACGACAGGGGGGAACTATGGCTACACCTTC. Encoded protein: CASRAPTTGGNYGYTF.

Sample share makes this clone medium-sized. The chain uses TRBV6-8 and TRBJ2-7; maybe TRBD2 (6 bases). The V gene lost 10 bases and the J gene lost 3 bases, with 19 bases spanning the gap. The germline V gene encodes CDR1 MNHGY and CDR2 SAAAGT. This CDR3 has 14 residues. DNA of the CDR3: TGTGCCATCAGACTAGGCGGGTCGGTCTACGAGCAGTACTTC. Translated: CAIRLGGSVYEQYF.

J is TRBJ2-7 and V is TRBV30; no clear D gene. CDR1 and CDR2 from the germline V gene are GTSNPN and SVGIG (reference sequence). V dropped 5 bases and J dropped 7 bases, with 12 bases sitting between them. This CDR3 has 11 residues. CDR3 coding DNA: TGTGCCTGGGGGTTTAAGGCTGAGCAGTACTTC. It codes for CAWGFKAEQYF.

By sample fraction, this clone is medium-sized. The V and J genes are TRBV6-8 and TRBJ2-5; no firm D call. There are 13 residues in the CDR3. Germline V gene sequence: CDR1 MNHGY, CDR2 SAAAGT. The V and J ends lost 2 bases and 5 bases respectively, with 9 bases between them. CDR3 loop: CASSYNLGETQYF. The CDR3 DNA sequence: TGTGCCAGCAGTTACAATCTCGGGGAGACCCAGTACTTC.

V gene TRBV9 combines with J gene TRBJ1-5; D not certain. Germline V gene data show CDR1 as SGDLS and CDR2 as YYNGEE. The CDR3 covers 14 residues. Deletions cut 4 bases from V and 1 base from J, with 9 bases between. The CDR3 DNA sequence: TGTGCCAGCAGCAAGGATCACAGCAATCAGCCCCAGCATTTT. Translating it yields CASSKDHSNQPQHF. The variable domain in full, completed from reference TRBV9 and TRBJ1-5, reads DSGVTQTPKHLITATGQRVTLRCSPRSGDLSVYWYQQSLDQGLQFLIQYYNGEERAKGNILERFSAQQFPDLHSELNLSSLELGDSALYFCASSKDHSNQPQHFGDGTRLSIL.

The chain recombines TRBV5-1 with TRBJ1-3; 10 bases are shared with TRBD1. The CDR3 contains 14 residues. From germline, CDR1 is SGHRS and CDR2 YFSETQ. V was pared by 4 bases and J by 5 bases, with 3 bases of the junction left unmatched. The CDR3 sequence is CASSQDRGRNTIYF. The CDR3 bases are TGCGCCAGCAGCCAAGACAGGGGGCGAAACACCATATATTTT.

This clone was seen more than once but under ten times. The genes are TRBV7-1 and TRBJ2-7; D tentatively reads TRBD1 or TRBD2 (5 bases each). Being an ORF, TRBV7-1 has a function that is uncertain. V lost 4 bases and J lost 0, with 7 bases in between. The CDR3 is 13 residues long. CDR3 amino acids: CASSYGGSYEQYF. Written as DNA, the CDR3 is TGTGCCAGCAGCTATGGGGGCTCCTACGAGCAGTACTTC.